This T cell receptor (beta chain) was profiled in a study of OX40 agonist ivuxolimab in advanced cancers. Study-level background: One patient with hepatocellular carcinoma and two with cutaneous melanoma, three in all, had partial responses. Study findings and constraints: Some nonresponders likewise displayed low normalized T-cell clonal expansion. Clonal expansion was seen in CD4+ and CD8+ blood T cells by week 6 at 0.1 to 3.0 mg/kg. Specificity for antigen went undetermined in the expanded peripheral T cells.

Details on this clone: Its target is not known.

The length of the CDR3 is 15 residues. Germline-derived CDR1 and CDR2 are MGHRA and YSYEKL. V was trimmed by 4 bases and J by 1 base, leaving 13 bases between them. Here immunoSEQ multiplex PCR was the method, and the copy in TCRdb shows in-frame clones only, minus some. The sample has roughly 53,000 clones, around 81% seen once. The source material was CD4+ or CD8+ T cells sorted from blood, sampled in a trial of the OX40 agonist ivuxolimab. This TCR derives from an adult with an advanced solid tumor such as melanoma, head and neck, liver or kidney cancer. V gene TRBV4-1 combines with J gene TRBJ1-1; D remains ambiguous. DNA for the CDR3: TGCGCCAGCAGCCCAGGACGCATTGGGAACACTGAAGCTTTCTTT. Amino acids: CASSPGRIGNTEAFF.